This TCR beta chain was recovered during a study of cytomegalovirus exposure and HLA in healthy donors. Points from the study as a whole: The study listed some 160 cytomegalovirus-associated TCR beta chains.

About this clone: What it binds is not known.

This table comes from immunoSEQ multiplex PCR, and its TCRdb copy is limited to in-frame clones, with some not included. In the table there are 150,000 to 200,000 clones, about four fifths of which are singletons. The CDR3 spans 12 residues. V was cut by 3 bases and J by 9 bases, with 9 bases left in between. Germline V lookup: CDR1 WNHNN, CDR2 SYGVQD (reference sequence). The rearrangement uses TRBV10-1 and TRBJ2-1; possibly TRBD2 for D (5 bases). What was sequenced was PBMCs. This receptor was obtained from a young woman in good health and CMV-seropositive. CDR3 loop: CASSEFRGEQFF. The DNA of the CDR3 is TGCGCCAGCAGTGAATTCCGGGGTGAGCAGTTCTTC.